What follows is one TCR beta chain and its context. Sequencing used immunoSEQ multiplex PCR; TCRdb keeps in-frame clones, though not all of them. The table lists more than 60,000 clones, approximately 86% of them singletons. Germline CDR1 and CDR2: KGHSH and LQKENI. Between the trimmed V and J ends, which lost 4 bases and 0 bases, there was a span of 15 bases. The CDR3 extends over 16 amino acids. These data originate in a study of blood T cell repertoires in COVID-19. V is TRBV18 and J is TRBJ1-1; D remains ambiguous. The receptor's source is an elderly man with COVID-19, enrolled during active disease. Sequencing used peripheral blood. The CDR3, as DNA: TGTGCCAGCTCACAAACAGCCGAAATATTGAACACTGAAGCTTTCTTT. Its protein product is CASSQTAEILNTEAFF.